This record looks at one T cell receptor beta chain sequence and its context. Here immunoSEQ multiplex PCR was the method, and the copy in TCRdb shows in-frame clones only, minus some. The data contain approximately 230,000 clones, approximately 83% of them singletons. This entry comes from a study of blood T cell repertoires in COVID-19. Study-wide background: The United States, Italy and Spain supplied acute and convalescent COVID-19 samples.

The V gene's germline CDR1 is LGHDT and CDR2 YNNKEL (reference sequence). The CDR3 loop spans 14 amino acids. V was cut by 1 base and J by 6 bases, with 12 bases left in between. The material sequenced was peripheral blood. This clonotype was sampled from a man older than 75 with acute or convalescent COVID-19. The chain uses TRBV3-1 (or the pseudogene TRBV3-2) and TRBJ1-1; maybe TRBD1 (6 bases). The CDR3 DNA is TGTGCCAGCAGCCAAGGAGGGGGAAGAGCTGAAGCTTTCTTT. This codes for CASSQGGGRAEAFF.